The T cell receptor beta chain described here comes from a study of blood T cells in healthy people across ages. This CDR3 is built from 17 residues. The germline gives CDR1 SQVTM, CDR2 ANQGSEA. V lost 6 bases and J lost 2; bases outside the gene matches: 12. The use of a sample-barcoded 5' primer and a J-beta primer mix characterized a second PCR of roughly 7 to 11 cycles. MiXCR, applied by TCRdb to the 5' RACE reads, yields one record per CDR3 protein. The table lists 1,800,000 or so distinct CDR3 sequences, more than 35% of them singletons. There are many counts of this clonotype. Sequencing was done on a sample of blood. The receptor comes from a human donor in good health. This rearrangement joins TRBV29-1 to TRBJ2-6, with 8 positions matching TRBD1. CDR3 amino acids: CSVDPGQGLAGANVLTF. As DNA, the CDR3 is TGCAGCGTCGACCCCGGACAGGGTTTGGCTGGGGCCAACGTCCTGACTTTC.